This TCR beta chain was sequenced for a study of blood T cells in healthy people across ages. CDR3 size: 12 residues. In germline, CDR1 is DFQATT, CDR2 SNEGSKA (reference sequence). V shed 5 bases, J shed 4 bases, and the junction held 4 bases outside the gene matches. The extraction recovered at least 5.5 micrograms of total RNA per sample. Through a sample-barcoded 5' primer and a J-beta primer mix, a second PCR was run for roughly 6 to 11 cycles. TCRdb used MiXCR to reprocess the 5' RACE reads, holding one entry per CDR3 protein. The sample includes 1.5 million to 2 million distinct CDR3 sequences, 28% of them seen just once. Study conclusions and caveats: The fall in TCR beta diversity per million T cells was roughly linear with age. For the donors, CMV status was unknown and possibly confounded expanded clonotype changes.

This clonotype was seen ten or more times. The antigen is undetermined. The TCR was taken from a woman younger than 45 in good health. J is TRBJ2-7 and V is TRBV20-1; 8 positions agree with TRBD1. The sample was blood. The CDR3 reads CSAWDRQYEQYF. The CDR3 DNA is TGCAGTGCTTGGGACAGGCAATACGAGCAGTACTTC.